Listed here are 24 T cell receptor beta chains from one sample, sequenced in a study of T cells in women clearing cervical HPV infection (dated by TCRdb to the late 2010s). Libraries were made using the immunoSEQ multiplex PCR assay. Held by TCRdb, this immuneACCESS table contains in-frame sequences only and omits some clones. Under half of the omission traces to an unresolved V gene where checked; the cause of the rest is unknown. In this sample's table one finds tens of thousands of clones. The ten most abundant clones make up 11% of the sample. Sequences were obtained from blood buffy coat. The receptor source for this set is a woman between 18 and 70 years old with a cervical HPV16 infection that either progressed to CIN3+ or cleared (not recorded which).

CDR3 amino acids: CASSDRDSSNEKLFF. CDR3 DNA (partial): TGTGCCAGCTCAGACCGGGACAGTAGTAATGAAAAA. This chain uses TRBV18 with TRBJ1-4, with 7 bases matching TRBD1. The read ends 3 residues shy of where the CDR3 ends; the end is completed using the germline J gene. V shed 5 bases, J shed 4 bases, and the junction held 7 bases outside the gene matches. This CDR3 is built from 15 residues. The germline gives CDR1 KGHSH, CDR2 LQKENI.

The sequenced part of the CDR3 DNA is TGTGCCGCAAGCGGCGGGGGAGAGACC. It is translated as CAASGGGET. The full CDR3 is CAASGGGETQYF. The chain is built from TRBV10-3 and TRBJ2-5; 7 bases are a match to TRBD2. Sequencing ends 3 residues short of the CDR3 end; the germline J gene provides the rest. J was trimmed by 4 bases and V by 11 bases; bases with no gene match: 7. CDR3 size: 12 residues. The germline V gene encodes CDR1 ENHRY and CDR2 SYGVKD.

In the case of this clone: The read halts 3 residues ahead of the CDR3 end, with the missing end drawn from the germline J gene. The chain employs TRBV18 and TRBJ1-1; a possible D gene is TRBD1 (6 bases). The CDR3 has 13 residues. The germline gives CDR1 KGHSH, CDR2 LQKENI. V was trimmed by 3 bases and J by 7 bases, leaving 12 bases between them. The part of the CDR3 DNA that was read is TGTGCCAGCTCACCGCCCGGGACATATGAA. Translated: CASSPPGTYE. The full CDR3 sequence reads CASSPPGTYEAFF.

On this clone itself: The observed sequence ends 3 residues before the CDR3 terminus, with the missing tail filled in from the germline J gene. The V and J genes are TRBV6-2 or TRBV6-3 and TRBJ2-1; 8 bases agree with TRBD1. The CDR3 is made up of 12 amino acids. Germline-derived CDR1 and CDR2 are MNHEY and SVGEGT. Trimming took 2 bases from V and 9 from J; bases not matched to a gene: 0. CDR3 DNA, as far as it was read: TGTGCCAGCAGTTACGGACAGGGTGAG. Protein: CASSYGQGE. The full CDR3 sequence reads CASSYGQGEQFF.

About this clone itself: Read sequence stops 3 residues before the CDR3 end, and the germline J gene provides the missing end. This rearrangement joins TRBV29-1 to TRBJ1-1; D unresolved. V dropped 6 bases and J dropped 3 bases, with 14 bases sitting between them. In germline, CDR1 is SQVTM, CDR2 ANQGSEA. This CDR3 is built from 13 residues. This chain's CDR3 is CSVRPETDTEAFF. The part of the CDR3 DNA that was read is TGCAGCGTGCGGCCGGAGACTGACACTGAA.

Note on this clone: The observed sequence ends 3 residues before the CDR3 terminus, with the missing tail filled in from the germline J gene. This chain joins TRBV5-3 and TRBJ2-2, with 7 bases fitting TRBD2. TRBV5-3 has ORF status, its function being uncertain. This CDR3 is built from 18 residues. V lost 4 bases and J lost 6; bases outside the gene matches: 18. Here the CDR3 reads CARSLWAKGLVRSGELFF. Incomplete CDR3 DNA: TGTGCCAGAAGCCTTTGGGCCAAAGGACTAGTACGGTCCGGGGAG.

On this clone: The read comes to an end 3 residues before the CDR3 does, leaving the germline J gene to fill in the end. V and J are TRBV6-2 or TRBV6-3 and TRBJ2-1; D is ambiguous. This CDR3 spans 14 amino acids. V lost 8 bases and J lost 3, with 14 bases in between. From germline, CDR1 is MNHEY and CDR2 SVGEGT. CDR3 DNA, as far as it was read: TGTGCCAGCTGCGGATTCCCACTCTACAATGAG. Encoded protein: CASCGFPLYNE. The entire CDR3 reads CASCGFPLYNEQFF.

Comments on this clone: The read finishes 3 residues shy of the CDR3 end, and the germline J gene is used to complete it. The chain employs TRBV6-2 or TRBV6-3 and TRBJ2-7, with TRBD2 matching over 7 bases. The V and J ends lost 6 bases and 5 bases, in that order; junction bases with no gene match: 16. The CDR3 length is 16 residues. Germline CDR1 is MNHEY and CDR2 is SVGEGT. The CDR3 loop is CASSSLGSWGGDEQYF. The covered CDR3 bases are TGTGCCAGCAGCTCCCTCGGGTCTTGGGGAGGGGACGAG.

As concerns this clone: The read halts 3 residues ahead of the CDR3 end, with the missing end drawn from the germline J gene. This same CDR3 is encoded by further DNA sequences in the sample. The rearrangement links TRBV30 to TRBJ1-3; the match to TRBD1 covers 8 bases. V shed 4 bases, J shed 0 bases, and the junction held 2 bases outside the gene matches. Germline values: CDR1 GTSNPN, CDR2 SVGIG (reference sequence). This CDR3 has 14 residues. Partial CDR3 DNA: TGTGCCTGGACAGGGGGCTACTCTGGAAACACC. Its translation: CAWTGGYSGNT. The full CDR3 is CAWTGGYSGNTIYF. Complete variable domain (other parts from reference TRBV30 and TRBJ1-3): SQTIHQWPATLVQPVGSPLSLECTVEGTSNPNLYWYRQAAGRGLQLLFYSVGIGQISSEVPQNLSASRPQDRQFILSSKKLLLSDSGFYLCAWTGGYSGNTIYFGEGSWLTVV.

On this clone itself: Sequencing ends 3 residues short of the CDR3 end; the germline J gene provides the rest. The chain recombines TRBV7-3 with TRBJ1-6; D ambiguous. Looked up from germline, CDR1 is SGHTA and CDR2 is FQGTGA. CDR3 length equals 13 residues. V was shortened by 4 bases and J by 8 bases, with 9 bases between the two germline ends. The CDR3 here is CASSSTSDSPLHF. The part of the CDR3 DNA that was read is TGTGCCAGCAGCTCTACGTCTGATTCACCC.

Details on this clone: The read terminates 3 residues ahead of where the CDR3 ends, so the germline J gene completes it. The V gene is TRBV18, the J gene TRBJ1-4, with D perhaps matching TRBD1 (5 bases). The CDR3 has 16 residues. CDR1 is KGHSH, CDR2 LQKENI, per germline. V was clipped by 2 bases and J by 6 bases, with 16 bases between them. The CDR3 spells CASSPGWGQGDEKLFF. The CDR3 bases that were read are TGTGCCAGCTCACCAGGATGGGGTCAGGGAGATGAAAAA.

About this clone: The CDR3 is cut off 3 residues early in the read; its end comes from the germline J gene. The chain recombines TRBV19 with TRBJ2-5; 15 bases are shared with TRBD2. The length of the CDR3 is 15 residues. CDR1 and CDR2 from the germline V gene are LNHDA and SQIVND (reference sequence). V shed 8 bases, J shed 4 bases, and the junction held 5 bases outside the gene matches. CDR3 DNA, as far as it was read: TGTGCCAGTCGGACTAGCGGGGGGGCGGGAGAGACC. It translates to CASRTSGGAGET. The complete CDR3 sequence is CASRTSGGAGETQYF.

Concerning this clone: The read ends 3 residues before the CDR3 terminus; that terminus is restored from the germline J gene. The V and J genes are TRBV5-4 and TRBJ1-4; the D gene is possibly TRBD1 (5 bases). Germline values: CDR1 SGHNT, CDR2 YYREEE (reference sequence). The CDR3 length is 15 residues. V lost 4 bases and J 4 bases, leaving 14 bases between the germline ends. The CDR3 sequence: CASSPRQGSNEKLFF. CDR3 DNA (partial): TGTGCCAGCAGCCCACGGCAGGGAAGTAATGAAAAA.

The chain's CDR3 is CASSLQGRELFF. The CDR3 DNA, read in part, is TGCGCCAGCAGCTTGCAGGGGAGGGAG. The chain employs TRBV5-1 and TRBJ2-2; a weak D match, TRBD1 (6 bases). The read stops 3 residues short of the end of the CDR3; the missing end is completed from the germline J gene. Germline lookup yields CDR1 SGHRS and CDR2 YFSETQ. Trimming shortened V by 1 base and J by 9 bases, and 7 bases separated the two germline ends. The CDR3 contains 12 residues.

Concerning this clone: Sequencing ends 3 residues short of the CDR3 end; the germline J gene provides the rest. The chain uses TRBV7-6 and TRBJ1-1, with no clear D. CDR1 and CDR2 (germline): SGHVS, FNYEAQ. This CDR3 contains 15 residues. V lost 5 bases, J lost 1 base, and 14 bases lay in between. The CDR3 spells CASSGRDRGNTEAFF. The covered CDR3 bases are TGTGCCAGCAGCGGAAGAGACCGGGGGAACACTGAA.

CDR3: CASALRQGDEKLFF. The sequenced part of the CDR3 DNA is TGTGCTAGTGCCCTTCGACAGGGTGATGAAAAA. This chain uses TRBV12-5 with TRBJ1-4, with 7 bases fitting TRBD1. The read terminates 3 residues before the CDR3 end, so the remaining end is supplied by the germline J gene. J gave up 6 bases and V 7 bases, and 8 bases lay outside the gene matches. The CDR3 is made up of 14 amino acids. CDR1 and CDR2 (germline): LGHNT, FRNRAP.

Comment on this clone: The read finishes 3 residues shy of the CDR3 end, and the germline J gene is used to complete it. The genes are TRBV6-1 and TRBJ1-5; D is unresolved. The CDR3 has 14 amino acids. V was pared by 2 bases and J by 5 bases, with 10 bases between. CDR1 and CDR2 from the germline V gene are MNHNS and SASEGT. The CDR3 bases that were read are TGTGCCAGCAGTGAAAGAACAGCCGATCAGCCC. This sequence encodes CASSERTADQP. The CDR3 as a whole reads CASSERTADQPQHF.

On this clone: The read ends 3 residues shy of where the CDR3 ends; the end is completed using the germline J gene. V and J are TRBV29-1 and TRBJ2-5; TRBD2 aligns across 8 bases. This CDR3 is built from 15 residues. The germline V gene has CDR1 SQVTM and CDR2 ANQGSEA. CDR3: CSVCKLAEITDTQYF. CDR3 DNA (partial): TGCAGCGTTTGCAAACTAGCGGAGATCACAGATACC.

Details on this clone: The CDR3 goes on 3 residues after the read ends, and that part is filled in from the germline J gene. The rearrangement links TRBV7-9 to TRBJ2-1, with D perhaps matching TRBD1 or TRBD2 (5 bases each). CDR3 length equals 15 residues. Trimming shortened V by 0 bases and J by 5 bases, and 11 bases separated the two germline ends. From germline, CDR1 is SEHNR and CDR2 FQNEAQ (reference sequence). CDR3 DNA, as far as it was read: TGTGCCAGCAGCTTAGCGAGGGGCAGACACAATGAG. As protein: CASSLARGRHNE. The whole CDR3 protein reads CASSLARGRHNEQFF.

In regard to this clone: The CDR3 goes on 3 residues after the read ends, and that part is filled in from the germline J gene. V usage is TRBV7-2 and J usage is TRBJ1-1; D may be TRBD1 (5 bases). Germline V gene lookup returns CDR1 SGHTA and CDR2 FQGNSA. The CDR3 extends over 13 amino acids. CDR3 DNA, as far as it was read: TGTGCCAGCAGCTTACTGGGGCTGAATGAG. This encodes CASSLLGLNE. The full CDR3 is CASSLLGLNEAFF.

Comments on this clone: The read falls 3 residues short of the CDR3 end, and the missing part is taken from the germline J gene. This chain links TRBV20-1 with TRBJ2-1, with 9 bases identical to TRBD2. This CDR3 is built from 13 residues. CDR1 is DFQATT and CDR2 is SNEGSKA in the germline V gene (reference sequence). J was trimmed by 5 bases and V by 6 bases; bases with no gene match: 5. The sequenced CDR3 bases are TGCAGTGCCCCGGCTAGCGGGAACAATGAG. Amino acids: CSAPASGNNE. The whole CDR3 protein is CSAPASGNNEQFF.

Comment on this clone: The read ends 3 residues before the CDR3 terminus; that terminus is restored from the germline J gene. The chain combines TRBV5-1 with TRBJ2-1, with TRBD2 identical over 13 bases. Germline trimming cut 5 bases from V and 9 bases from J; bases unmatched to any gene: 11. Germline lookup yields CDR1 SGHRS and CDR2 YFSETQ. The CDR3 covers 16 residues. The CDR3 sequence is CASRPPGLAGPGEQFF. CDR3 DNA, as far as it was read: TGCGCCAGCAGACCCCCGGGACTAGCGGGACCCGGTGAG.

Turning to this clone: With the read ending 3 residues before the CDR3 end, the germline J gene is used to fill in that end. The chain carries TRBV20-1 and TRBJ2-3; 7 bases map to TRBD2. The germline V gene has CDR1 DFQATT and CDR2 SNEGSKA (reference sequence). This CDR3 is built from 11 residues. This chain's CDR3 is CSARGGETQYF. The CDR3 bases that were read are TGCAGTGCTAGGGGGGGGGAGACG.

Points on this clone: The read gets to within 3 residues of the CDR3 end, and the germline J gene fills in the rest. V is TRBV19 and J is TRBJ1-1; D possibly corresponds to TRBD1 (6 bases). CDR3 length equals 16 residues. V lost 6 bases to trimming and J lost 0 bases, with 17 bases between them. Germline V lookup: CDR1 LNHDA, CDR2 SQIVND (reference sequence). The sequenced part of the CDR3 DNA is TGTGCCAGTAGCGTGCGCGGGACACCGATGAACACTGAA. As protein: CASSVRGTPMNTE. In full, the CDR3 reads CASSVRGTPMNTEAFF.